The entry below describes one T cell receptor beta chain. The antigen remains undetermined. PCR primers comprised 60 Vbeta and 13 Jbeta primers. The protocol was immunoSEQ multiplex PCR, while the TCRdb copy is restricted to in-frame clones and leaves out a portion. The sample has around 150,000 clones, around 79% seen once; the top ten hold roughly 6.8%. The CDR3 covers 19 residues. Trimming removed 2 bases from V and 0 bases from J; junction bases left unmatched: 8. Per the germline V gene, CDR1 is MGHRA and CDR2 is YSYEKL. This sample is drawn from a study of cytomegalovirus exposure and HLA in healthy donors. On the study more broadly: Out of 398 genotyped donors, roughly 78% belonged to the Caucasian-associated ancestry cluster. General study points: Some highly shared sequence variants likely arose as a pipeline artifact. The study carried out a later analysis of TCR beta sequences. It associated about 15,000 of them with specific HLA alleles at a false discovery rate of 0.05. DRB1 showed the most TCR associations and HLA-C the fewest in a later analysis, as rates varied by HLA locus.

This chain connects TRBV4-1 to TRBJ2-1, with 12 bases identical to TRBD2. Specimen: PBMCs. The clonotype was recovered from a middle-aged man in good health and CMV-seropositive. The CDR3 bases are TGCGCCAGCAGCCAAACCCCCGGACTAGCGGGGAGCTCCTACAATGAGCAGTTCTTC. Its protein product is CASSQTPGLAGSSYNEQFF.